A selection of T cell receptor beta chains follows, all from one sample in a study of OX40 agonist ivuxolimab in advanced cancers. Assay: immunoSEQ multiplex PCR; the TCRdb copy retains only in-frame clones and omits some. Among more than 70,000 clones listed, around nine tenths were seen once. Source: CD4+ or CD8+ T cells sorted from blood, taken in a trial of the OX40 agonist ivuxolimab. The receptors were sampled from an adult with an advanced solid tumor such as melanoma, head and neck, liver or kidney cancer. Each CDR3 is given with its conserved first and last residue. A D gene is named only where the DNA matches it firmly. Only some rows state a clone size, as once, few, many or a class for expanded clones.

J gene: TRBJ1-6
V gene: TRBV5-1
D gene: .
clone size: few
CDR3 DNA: TGCGCCAGCAGCCCGGACGGGCAGGGTAATTCACCCCTCCACTTT
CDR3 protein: CASSPDGQGNSPLHF

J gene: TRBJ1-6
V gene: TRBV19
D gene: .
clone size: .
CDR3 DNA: TGTGCCAGTAGGCGTACCGGGACAACTTATTCACCCCTCCACTTT
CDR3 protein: CASRRTGTTYSPLHF

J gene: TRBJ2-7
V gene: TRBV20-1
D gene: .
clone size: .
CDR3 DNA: TGCAGTGCCCGGGGTGCCGACGAGCAGTACTTC
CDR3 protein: CSARGADEQYF

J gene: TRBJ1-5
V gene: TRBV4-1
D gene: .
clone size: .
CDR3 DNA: TGCGCCAGCAGCCAAGTGGGGGTCGGTCAGCCCCAGCATTTT
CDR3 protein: CASSQVGVGQPQHF

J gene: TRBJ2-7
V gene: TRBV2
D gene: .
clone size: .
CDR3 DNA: TGTGCCAGCAGTGAATTTGACGTCGAGCAGTACTTC
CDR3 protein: CASSEFDVEQYF

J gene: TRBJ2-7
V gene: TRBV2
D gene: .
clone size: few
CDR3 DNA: TGTGCCAGCAGCCCGTACTACGAGCAGTACTTC
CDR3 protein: CASSPYYEQYF

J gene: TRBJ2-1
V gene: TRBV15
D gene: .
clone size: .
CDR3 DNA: TGTGCCACCCGGGACGGCTCCTACAATGAGCAGTTCTTC
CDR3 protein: CATRDGSYNEQFF

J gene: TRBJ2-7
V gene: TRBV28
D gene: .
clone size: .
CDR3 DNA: TGTGCCAGCAGTTCACCCGCCAGGGCGGAGCAGTACTTC
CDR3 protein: CASSSPARAEQYF

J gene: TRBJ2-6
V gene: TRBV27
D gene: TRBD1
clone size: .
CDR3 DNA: TGTGCCAGCAGACTCCGGGACAGGGGACCGAACTCTGGGGCCAACGTCCTGACTTTC
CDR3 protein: CASRLRDRGPNSGANVLTF

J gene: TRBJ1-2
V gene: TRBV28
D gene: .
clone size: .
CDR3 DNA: TGTGCGGTTTTCCGAGGGGCCACTAACTATGGCTACACCTTC
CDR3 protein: CAVFRGATNYGYTF

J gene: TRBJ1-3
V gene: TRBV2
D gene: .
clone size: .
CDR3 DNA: TGTGCCAGCAGAAGACCCTCTGGAAACACCATATATTTT
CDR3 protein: CASRRPSGNTIYF

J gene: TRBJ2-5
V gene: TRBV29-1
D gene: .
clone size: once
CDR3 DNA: TGCAGCGTGGGGGGGGCCCGGGAGACCCAGTACTTC
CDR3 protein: CSVGGARETQYF

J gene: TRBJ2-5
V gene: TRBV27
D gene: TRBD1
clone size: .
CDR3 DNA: TGTGCCAGCAGTCCCGGGACAGCAAGACAAGAGACCCAGTACTTC
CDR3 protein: CASSPGTARQETQYF

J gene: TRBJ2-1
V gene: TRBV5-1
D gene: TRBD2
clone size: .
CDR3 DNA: TGCGCCAGCAGCTTTTTAGCGGGAGGAGCCTACAATGAGCAGTTCTTC
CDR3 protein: CASSFLAGGAYNEQFF

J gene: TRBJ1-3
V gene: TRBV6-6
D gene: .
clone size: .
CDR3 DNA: TGTGCCAGCGGGTGGGCAGACCTTAGGAACACCATATATTTT
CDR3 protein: CASGWADLRNTIYF

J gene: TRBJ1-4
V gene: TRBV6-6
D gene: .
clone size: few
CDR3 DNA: TGTGCCAGCAGTTACAGGCCCAATGAAAAACTGTTTTTT
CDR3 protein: CASSYRPNEKLFF

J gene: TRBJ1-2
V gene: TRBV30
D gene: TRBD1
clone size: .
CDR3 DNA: TGTGCCTGCCTCGACAGGGGGGTCTACACCTTC
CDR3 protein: CACLDRGVYTF

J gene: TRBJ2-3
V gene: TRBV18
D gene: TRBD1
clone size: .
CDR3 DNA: TGTGCCAGCTCACCGGGCCGAGACAGGGCTCTCGTTCAGTATTTT
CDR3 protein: CASSPGRDRALVQYF

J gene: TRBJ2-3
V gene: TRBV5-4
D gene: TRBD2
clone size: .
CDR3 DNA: TGTGCCAGCAGCTTGACCAGCGGGGGGGGGACAGATACGCAGTATTTT
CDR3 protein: CASSLTSGGGTDTQYF

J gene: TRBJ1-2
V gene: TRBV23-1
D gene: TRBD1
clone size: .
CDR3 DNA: TGCGCCAGCCGGACAGGGTGGCATGGCTACACCTTC
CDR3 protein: CASRTGWHGYTF

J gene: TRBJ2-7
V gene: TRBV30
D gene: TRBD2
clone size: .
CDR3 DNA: TGTGCCTGGAGTGTAGGAGCGGGGGGGGACTTC
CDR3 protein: CAWSVGAGGDF

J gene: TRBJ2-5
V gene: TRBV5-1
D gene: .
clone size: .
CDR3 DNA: TGCGCCAGCCACCTGATACCAGTCAACCGTCCTCTAGGTGAGCAGTACTTC
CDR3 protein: CASHLIPVNRPLGEQYF

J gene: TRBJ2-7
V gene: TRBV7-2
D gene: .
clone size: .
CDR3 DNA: TGTGCCAGCAGCCTCGGGGAGACGGTGCAGTACTTC
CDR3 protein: CASSLGETVQYF

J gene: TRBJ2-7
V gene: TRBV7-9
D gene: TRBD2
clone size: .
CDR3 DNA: TGTGCCAGCAGCTTATGGACTAGCGGGGCCTACGAGCAGTACTTC
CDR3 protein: CASSLWTSGAYEQYF

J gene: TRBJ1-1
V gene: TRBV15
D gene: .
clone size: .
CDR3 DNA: TGTGCCACCAGCTCCCGCACAGGATTGTGGACTGAAGCTTTCTTT
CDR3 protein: CATSSRTGLWTEAFF

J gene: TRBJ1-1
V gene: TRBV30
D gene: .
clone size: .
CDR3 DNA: TGTGCCTGGAGTGGGGGGGCGGCGGCTTTCTTT
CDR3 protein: CAWSGGAAAFF

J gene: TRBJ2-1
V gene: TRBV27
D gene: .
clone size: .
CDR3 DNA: TGTGCCAGCAGCGTAGGAGCCACCAGCTCCTACAATGAGCAGTTCTTC
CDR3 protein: CASSVGATSSYNEQFF

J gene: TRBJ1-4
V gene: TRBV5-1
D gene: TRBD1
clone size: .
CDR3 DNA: TGCGCCAGCAGCTTGGAGGGGACAGGGCGCGAAAAACTGTTTTTT
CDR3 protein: CASSLEGTGREKLFF

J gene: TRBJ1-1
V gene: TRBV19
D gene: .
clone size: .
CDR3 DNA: TGTGCCATCACCCCGGGGGCGCTGAAGAGTGGCACTGAAGCTTTCTTT
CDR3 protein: CAITPGALKSGTEAFF

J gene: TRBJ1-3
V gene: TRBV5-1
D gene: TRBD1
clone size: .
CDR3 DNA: TGCGCCAGCAGCGCCGGGACAGCTGGAAACACCATATATTTT
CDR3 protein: CASSAGTAGNTIYF

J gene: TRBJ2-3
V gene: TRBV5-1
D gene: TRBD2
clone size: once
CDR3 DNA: TGCGCCAGCAGCTTGTATGGCCTAGCGGGAACAACAGATACGCAGTATTTT
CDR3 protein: CASSLYGLAGTTDTQYF

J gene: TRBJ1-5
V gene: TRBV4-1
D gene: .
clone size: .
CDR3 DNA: TGCGCCAGCAGCCAAGTTACGGGAGTAAGGAATCAGCCCCAGCATTTT
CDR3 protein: CASSQVTGVRNQPQHF

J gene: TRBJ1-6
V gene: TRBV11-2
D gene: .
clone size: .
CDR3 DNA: TGTGCCAGCAGCTCTGGGCCGACAGTAGATTCACCCCTCCACTTT
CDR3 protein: CASSSGPTVDSPLHF

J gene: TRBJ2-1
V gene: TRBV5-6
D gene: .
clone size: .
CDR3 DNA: TGTGCCAGCAGCTTGGCCTTACGAGCATACTACAATGAGCAGTTCTTC
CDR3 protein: CASSLALRAYYNEQFF

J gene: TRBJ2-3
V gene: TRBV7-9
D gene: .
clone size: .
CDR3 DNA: TGTGCCAGCAGCTCCTGGGGTAGCGGTAGCACAGATACGCAGTATTTT
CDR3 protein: CASSSWGSGSTDTQYF

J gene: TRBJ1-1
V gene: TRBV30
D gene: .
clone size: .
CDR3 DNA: TGTGCCTGGAGCCCTCCGGGGTTAAGAGCCACTGAAGCTTTCTTT
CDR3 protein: CAWSPPGLRATEAFF

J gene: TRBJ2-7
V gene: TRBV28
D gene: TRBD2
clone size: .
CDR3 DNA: TGTGCCAGCAGTTTGTCTAGCGGGAGTTGGGAGCAGTACTTC
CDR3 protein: CASSLSSGSWEQYF

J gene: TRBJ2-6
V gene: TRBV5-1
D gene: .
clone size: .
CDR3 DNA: TGCGCCAGCACCCCAAGGAGCGGTGGGGCCAACGTCCTGACTTTC
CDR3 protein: CASTPRSGGANVLTF

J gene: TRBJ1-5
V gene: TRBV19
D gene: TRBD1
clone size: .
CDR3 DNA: TGTGCCAGTAGGGACTGGGACAGGGGGCATCAGCCCCAGCATTTT
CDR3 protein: CASRDWDRGHQPQHF

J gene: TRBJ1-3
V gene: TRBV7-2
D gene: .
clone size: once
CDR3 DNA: TGTGCCAGCAGCTTGTCCAGGGAAGCTGGAAACACCATATATTTT
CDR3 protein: CASSLSREAGNTIYF

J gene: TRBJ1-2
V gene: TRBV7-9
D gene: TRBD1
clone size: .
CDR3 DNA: TGTGCCAGCAGCTTAGACCCGGGACAGGGAAGAGGAGGCTACACCTTC
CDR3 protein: CASSLDPGQGRGGYTF